Below are 21 T cell receptor beta chains sequenced from a single sample in a study of cytomegalovirus exposure and HLA in healthy donors (dated by TCRdb to the late 2010s). Receptor libraries were prepared by the immunoSEQ multiplex PCR assay. TCRdb obtained this table from immuneACCESS and retained in-frame rearrangements with V and J assigned. These tables miss some clones; where compared with another copy, unresolved V genes account for less than half of the shortfall, and the remainder is unexplained. Counted in this sample were 200,000 or so clones; roughly 84% of them appeared once. The ten biggest clones cover 6% to 9% of the sample. The sample was PBMCs. Receptor source: a man younger than 35 in good health and CMV-seropositive.

The chain links TRBV7-3 to TRBJ2-3; D is unresolved. CDR3 length equals 13 residues. Trimming took 5 bases from V and 4 from J, leaving 10 bases between them. CDR1 is SGHTA and CDR2 is FQGTGA in the germline V gene. CDR3 amino acids: CASSTIVADTQYF. The DNA of the CDR3 is TGTGCCAGCAGCACAATTGTGGCAGATACGCAGTATTTT.

The chain links TRBV27 to TRBJ2-3; TRBD1 might be the D (5 bases). Germline values: CDR1 MNHEY, CDR2 SMNVEV (reference sequence). The CDR3 has 16 amino acids. V was cut by 2 bases and J by 0 bases, with 12 bases left in between. The CDR3 DNA reads as TGTGCCAGCAGTTTAAGAGCAGGGCCAAGCACAGATACGCAGTATTTT. Its translation is CASSLRAGPSTDTQYF.

The rearrangement uses TRBV7-9 and TRBJ2-7, with 9 positions matching TRBD2. The V gene end was trimmed by 6 bases and the J gene end by 4 bases; junction bases not matched to a gene: 7. CDR1 is SEHNR, CDR2 FQNEAQ, per germline (reference sequence). The CDR3 length is 14 residues. CDR3 protein: CASSPREGRYEQYF. The CDR3 nucleotides read TGTGCCAGCAGTCCGCGGGAGGGCCGGTACGAGCAGTACTTC.

The chain carries TRBV28 and TRBJ1-4, with D perhaps TRBD1 (6 bases). The V end lost 6 bases, the J end lost 0 bases, and 11 bases lay between the germline ends. The CDR3 spans 15 residues. The V gene's germline CDR1 is MDHEN and CDR2 SYDVKM. CDR3 region: CASRVYRATNEKLFF. The CDR3 DNA reads TGTGCCAGCAGGGTCTACAGGGCAACTAATGAAAAACTGTTTTTT.

This chain joins TRBV13 and TRBJ2-2, with unresolved D. The CDR3 covers 14 residues. With 0 bases removed from V and 5 bases from J, the gap between germline ends came to 7 bases. Germline V gives CDR1 PRHDT, CDR2 FYEKMQ (reference sequence). CDR3 sequence: CASSLGSWTGELFF. The DNA of the CDR3 is TGTGCCAGCAGCTTAGGCAGTTGGACCGGGGAGCTGTTTTTT.

This clone has ten or more counts. This chain uses TRBV4-1 with TRBJ2-1; the D is unclear. CDR3 length: 14 residues. Per germline, CDR1 MGHRA and CDR2 YSYEKL. Trimming pared 1 base from V and 6 bases from J, leaving 10 bases between. The CDR3 coding sequence is TGCGCCAGCAGCCAAGGGTTCACTCTCAATGAGCAGTTCTTC. Amino acids: CASSQGFTLNEQFF.

J is TRBJ2-7 and V is TRBV6-4; 11 nucleotides agree with TRBD1. The CDR3 spans 16 residues. The V segment lost 2 bases and the J segment 1 base; nucleotides outside the gene matches: 4. From germline, CDR1 is MRHNA and CDR2 SNTAGT. CDR3 loop: CASSDADRGRSYEQYF. The CDR3 nucleotides read TGTGCCAGCAGTGACGCGGACAGGGGGCGATCCTACGAGCAGTACTTC.

The chain has TRBV5-6 and TRBJ2-7; a weak D match, TRBD1 (6 bases). V lost 0 bases, J lost 3 bases, and 10 bases lay in between. The germline gives CDR1 SGHDT, CDR2 YYEEEE. This CDR3 has 14 residues. The CDR3 is CASSLGQGNYEQYF. Written as DNA, the CDR3 is TGTGCCAGCAGCTTGGGGCAGGGGAACTACGAGCAGTACTTC.

The V gene is TRBV29-1, the J gene TRBJ2-1, with D possibly being TRBD2 (6 bases). V was cut by 3 bases and J by 6 bases, with 12 bases left in between. The CDR3 is made up of 13 amino acids. Germline assignment: CDR1 SQVTM and CDR2 ANQGSEA. The CDR3 protein is CSVDRVGGNEQFF. The CDR3 DNA reads as TGCAGCGTTGATCGCGTGGGAGGCAATGAGCAGTTCTTC.

The chain is built from TRBV7-8 and TRBJ2-7; D may be TRBD2 (6 bases). CDR1 SGHVS and CDR2 FQNEAQ come from the germline V gene. V was shortened by 0 bases and J by 0 bases, with 12 bases between the two germline ends. The CDR3 loop spans 16 amino acids. CDR3 DNA sequence: TGTGCCAGCAGCTTAGCGGGAGGCCTCAGCTCCTACGAGCAGTACTTC. Amino acid sequence: CASSLAGGLSSYEQYF.

The V call is TRBV5-6, the J call TRBJ2-1; weak D call: TRBD1 (5 bases). V was pared by 5 bases and J by 15 bases, with 27 bases between. The germline V gene encodes CDR1 SGHDT and CDR2 YYEEEE. This CDR3 contains 15 residues. CDR3 region: CASRSTRDLSEGPFF. The CDR3, as DNA: TGTGCCAGCAGGTCGACCAGGGATTTGTCTGAAGGGCCGTTCTTC.

This chain links TRBV19 with TRBJ2-6; a weak D match, TRBD1 (6 bases). The CDR3 loop spans 17 amino acids. The ends were cut back, 3 bases at V and 0 bases at J, with 12 bases in the middle. CDR1 is LNHDA and CDR2 is SQIVND in the germline V gene (reference sequence). This chain's CDR3 is CASSMQGPLSGANVLTF. CDR3 sequence (DNA): TGTGCCAGTAGTATGCAGGGGCCGCTCTCTGGGGCCAACGTCCTGACTTTC.

Regarding this clone: The junction shows a germline mismatch at one end, possibly a read error. The DNA of the CDR3 is TGTGCCAGCAGCGAAGGGGCAAGTACAGGGGAGACCCAGTACTTC. Protein product: CASSEGASTGETQYF. The chain links TRBV6-1 to TRBJ2-5; D might be TRBD1 (6 bases). The CDR3 runs 15 residues. CDR1 is MNHNS and CDR2 is SASEGT in the germline V gene.

This chain's CDR3 is CASSLDPRDEQYF. The CDR3 nucleotides are TGTGCCAGCAGCTTAGATCCCAGGGACGAGCAGTACTTC. This rearrangement joins TRBV7-9 to TRBJ2-7, with a tentative D call TRBD1 (5 bases). Trimming took 1 base from V and 5 from J, leaving 9 bases between them. Germline V gene data show CDR1 as SEHNR and CDR2 as FQNEAQ (reference sequence). This CDR3 has 13 amino acids.

The chain couples TRBV4-3 to TRBJ2-2; 9 nucleotides line up with TRBD2. CDR1 and CDR2 (germline): LGHNA, YSLEER. The CDR3 extends over 17 amino acids. The ends lost 0 bases at V and 3 bases at J; junction bases unmatched: 5. The CDR3 loop is CASSQDEAGGDTGELFF. The CDR3 DNA reads as TGCGCCAGCAGCCAAGATGAGGCGGGAGGGGACACCGGGGAGCTGTTTTTT.

The chain links TRBV5-1 to TRBJ2-5; 9 bases agree with TRBD1. This CDR3 is 16 amino acids long. Trimming removed 3 bases from V and 7 bases from J; junction bases left unmatched: 13. Germline CDR1 is SGHRS and CDR2 is YFSETQ. The CDR3: CASSSTGGYGRGTQYF. The CDR3 coding sequence is TGCGCCAGCAGCTCAACAGGGGGCTACGGAAGAGGGACCCAGTACTTC.

The V gene is TRBV29-1, the J gene TRBJ2-1; 7 bases are shared with TRBD1. CDR3 length: 10 amino acids. Germline V CDR1 and CDR2: SQVTM, ANQGSEA. V gave up 6 bases and J gave up 13 bases; unmatched junction bases: 6. The CDR3 DNA is TGCAGCGTGACAGGGATTGATCAGTTCTTC. This sequence encodes CSVTGIDQFF.

The V call is TRBV7-9, the J call TRBJ2-4; weak D call: TRBD1 (5 bases). In germline, CDR1 is SEHNR, CDR2 FQNEAQ (reference sequence). The CDR3 consists of 17 residues. The V gene lost 4 bases and the J gene lost 1 base, with 17 bases spanning the gap. The CDR3 protein is CASSSPQGKMAKNIQYF. The CDR3 DNA reads TGTGCCAGCAGCTCGCCTCAGGGAAAGATGGCCAAAAACATTCAGTACTTC.

The chain combines TRBV19 with TRBJ1-5; a possible D gene is TRBD1 (6 bases). CDR1 is LNHDA and CDR2 is SQIVND in the germline V gene (reference sequence). V shed 3 bases and J shed 4 bases, with 16 bases lying between them. CDR3 length: 16 residues. CDR3 DNA: TGTGCCAGTAGTATTTCGACAGTCCAGGGGAATCAGCCCCAGCATTTT. Translation: CASSISTVQGNQPQHF. Together with reference TRBV19 and TRBJ1-5, the CDR3 gives the full variable domain: DGGITQSPKYLFRKEGQNVTLSCEQNLNHDAMYWYRQDPGQGLRLIYYSQIVNDFQKGDIAEGYSVSREKKESFPLTVTSAQKNPTAFYLCASSISTVQGNQPQHFGDGTRLSIL.

This chain links TRBV9 with TRBJ2-3, with D possibly matching TRBD2 (6 bases). Germline values: CDR1 SGDLS, CDR2 YYNGEE. The CDR3 sequence is 15 residues long. V was trimmed by 0 bases and J by 1 base, leaving 9 bases between them. In DNA, the CDR3 is TGTGCCAGCAGCGTAGGCGCTAGCGGCACAGATACGCAGTATTTT. This sequence encodes CASSVGASGTDTQYF.

This clone has more than one count but fewer than ten. This rearrangement joins TRBV6-5 to TRBJ1-2; 7 positions match TRBD1. V shed 6 bases, J shed 6 bases, and the junction held 4 bases outside the gene matches. Per germline, CDR1 MNHEY and CDR2 SVGAGI. The CDR3 runs 12 residues. DNA of the CDR3: TGTGCCAGCAGGCCAGGGGGTGATGGCTACACCTTC. Translation gives CASRPGGDGYTF.